These 24 T cell receptor beta chains share one sample of origin, sequenced in a study of CD8 T cells in ankylosing spondylitis. TCRdb re-derived calls from the 5' RACE reads in MiXCR, one entry per CDR3 protein. The table shows around 140,000 distinct CDR3 sequences, with over 10% occurring only once. The sample was blood, either unsorted or a sorted T cell fraction (not recorded which). Every receptor here comes from a female donor with ankylosing spondylitis or in good health (not recorded which).

In this sample, this clonotype turned up many times. The CDR3 reads CASSKPGQGAVKAFF. CDR3 nucleotide sequence: TGTGCCAGCAGCAAGCCGGGACAGGGCGCCGTTAAGGCTTTCTTT. This chain links TRBV14 with TRBJ1-1; TRBD1 aligns across 9 bases. In germline, CDR1 is SGHDN, CDR2 FVKESK. The CDR3 has 15 residues. The V gene end was trimmed by 5 bases and the J gene end by 11 bases; junction bases not matched to a gene: 15.

This clonotype was seen repeatedly, ten times or more. The chain couples TRBV20-1 to TRBJ2-1, with D possibly being TRBD2 (7 bases). Germline V gene sequence: CDR1 DFQATT, CDR2 SNEGSKA (reference sequence). The CDR3 spans 14 residues. Trimming pared 6 bases from V and 2 bases from J, leaving 14 bases between. The CDR3 is CSASGGGPYNEQFF. The CDR3, as DNA: TGCAGTGCCTCTGGCGGGGGCCCCTACAATGAGCAGTTCTTC.

This clonotype was recorded many times. The CDR3 reads CASSWEGGHWEAFF. The CDR3 nucleotides are TGTGCCAGCAGTTGGGAAGGGGGCCATTGGGAAGCTTTCTTT. The chain has TRBV28 and TRBJ1-1; TRBD1 matches 7 bases. The germline gives CDR1 MDHEN, CDR2 SYDVKM. This CDR3 comprises 14 residues. The V gene end was trimmed by 4 bases and the J gene end by 8 bases; junction bases not matched to a gene: 10.

The rearrangement joins TRBV3-1 to TRBJ2-7; the match to TRBD1 covers 7 bases. This CDR3 region has 19 residues. The germline gives CDR1 LGHDT, CDR2 YNNKEL (reference sequence). The V and J ends lost 2 bases and 2 bases, in that order; junction bases with no gene match: 18. The CDR3 bases are TGTGCCAGCAGCCAACAGAAGTTTACAGGGGATCCTATTACCTACGAGCAGTACTTC. Translating it yields CASSQQKFTGDPITYEQYF.

Ten or more counts support this clonotype. The V gene is TRBV11-2, the J gene TRBJ2-1; 11 positions match TRBD1. The CDR3 contains 15 residues. Germline lookup yields CDR1 SGHAT and CDR2 FQNNGV. V shed 8 bases, J shed 1 base, and the junction held 4 bases outside the gene matches. CDR3 DNA sequence: TGTGCCAGCGGAGGGACAGGGGGGTCCTACAATGAGCAGTTCTTC. Translation: CASGGTGGSYNEQFF.

This clonotype has a count of ten or more. The rearrangement links TRBV7-3 to TRBJ2-1; D uncertain. This CDR3 has 12 amino acids. Germline V gene lookup returns CDR1 SGHTA and CDR2 FQGTGA. The ends were cut back, 0 bases at V and 6 bases at J, with 3 bases in the middle. The CDR3 nucleotides are TGTGCCAGCAGCTTAACGGGCAATGAGCAGTTCTTC. Amino acid sequence: CASSLTGNEQFF. The variable domain in full, completed from reference TRBV7-3 and TRBJ2-1, reads GAGVSQTPSNKVTEKGKYVELRCDPISGHTALYWYRQSLGQGPEFLIYFQGTGAADDSGLPNDRFFAVRPEGSVSTLKIQRTERGDSAVYLCASSLTGNEQFFGPGTRLTVL.

This clonotype occurred many times. The chain has TRBV7-9 and TRBJ1-2; D gene unclear. Deletions cut 2 bases from V and 1 base from J, with 5 bases between. This CDR3 spans 13 amino acids. Germline assignment: CDR1 SEHNR and CDR2 FQNEAQ (reference sequence). The chain's CDR3 is CASSLNSNYGYTF. The DNA for the CDR3 is TGTGCCAGCAGCTTAAACAGTAACTATGGCTACACCTTC.

This clonotype was observed at least ten times. The chain links TRBV7-3 to TRBJ2-1; either TRBD1 or TRBD2 may fit D (6 bases each). V shed 2 bases and J shed 5 bases, with 10 bases lying between them. Germline CDR1 SGHTA, CDR2 FQGTGA. The length of the CDR3 is 14 residues. CDR3 bases: TGTGCCAGCAGCTTAGGGGGGCCAAACAATGAGCAGTTCTTC. Encoded protein: CASSLGGPNNEQFF.

In this sample, this clonotype turned up many times. The chain has TRBV7-2 and TRBJ2-1; tentatively, D is TRBD2 (5 bases). V was clipped by 7 bases and J by 8 bases, with 12 bases between them. Germline loops: CDR1 SGHTA, CDR2 FQGNSA. The CDR3 has 12 residues. CDR3 sequence reads: CASNGRGDEQFF. The CDR3 nucleotides read TGTGCCAGCAATGGGAGAGGCGATGAGCAGTTCTTC.

This clonotype was detected many times. The V and J genes are TRBV5-1 and TRBJ1-6; D is uncertain. V shed 0 bases and J shed 7 bases, with 8 bases lying between them. This CDR3 spans 14 amino acids. Germline CDR1 reads SGHRS; CDR2 reads YFSETQ. CDR3 DNA sequence: TGCGCCAGCAGCTTGGTTCAGGAGAATTCACCCCTCCACTTT. This sequence encodes CASSLVQENSPLHF.

There are a few counts of this clonotype. The chain is built from TRBV5-5 and TRBJ1-6; the match to TRBD1 covers 7 bases. Trimming took 0 bases from V and 3 from J; bases not matched to a gene: 9. CDR1 and CDR2 from the germline V gene are SGHKS and YYEKEE (reference sequence). The CDR3 is made up of 18 amino acids. The CDR3 coding sequence is TGTGCCAGCAGCTTGGCCCCGACAGGGCTGAGCTATAATTCACCCCTCCACTTT. Its translation: CASSLAPTGLSYNSPLHF.

This clonotype was seen at least ten times. The chain employs TRBV3-1 and TRBJ1-1; D is unresolved. CDR3 length: 14 residues. With 4 bases removed from V and 5 bases from J, the gap between germline ends came to 14 bases. Germline CDR1 and CDR2: LGHDT and YNNKEL (reference sequence). The CDR3 region is CASSRDMGFTEAFF. The CDR3 DNA is TGTGCCAGCAGCCGCGACATGGGTTTTACTGAAGCTTTCTTT.

This clonotype occurred many times. The chain links TRBV7-2 to TRBJ2-2; 8 bases are a match to TRBD1. Trimming removed 2 bases from V and 6 bases from J; junction bases left unmatched: 5. The CDR3 sequence is 15 residues long. The V gene's germline CDR1 is SGHTA and CDR2 FQGNSA. This chain's CDR3 is CASSLNQGAAGELFF. CDR3 nucleotide sequence: TGTGCCAGCAGCTTAAACCAGGGGGCGGCCGGGGAGCTGTTTTTT.

This CDR3 reads CASSPRETGDTEAFF. The CDR3 coding sequence is TGCGCCAGCAGTCCACGGGAAACAGGGGACACTGAAGCTTTCTTT. The chain recombines TRBV10-2 with TRBJ1-1; 7 nucleotides align to TRBD1. Germline V lookup: CDR1 WSHSY, CDR2 SAAADI. V trimming: 5 bases; J trimming: 3 bases; junction bases outside the gene matches: 9. This CDR3 spans 15 amino acids.

In its sample, this clonotype was seen many times. V usage is TRBV7-9 and J usage is TRBJ1-4; TRBD1 matches 8 bases. The germline CDR1 and CDR2 sequences are SEHNR and FQNEAQ (reference sequence). This CDR3 has 16 amino acids. Trimming at V came to 5 bases and at J to 4 bases, leaving 9 bases not matched to a gene. CDR3 residues: CASSQTWTGNNEKLFF. In DNA form, the CDR3 reads TGTGCCAGCAGCCAAACTTGGACAGGGAATAATGAAAAACTGTTTTTT.

The V call is TRBV15, the J call TRBJ2-3; possibly TRBD2 for D (6 bases). Between the trimmed V and J ends, which lost 0 bases and 0 bases, there was a span of 10 bases. CDR3 size: 16 residues. The germline V gene encodes CDR1 LNHNV and CDR2 YYDKDF (reference sequence). The CDR3 DNA reads TGTGCCACCAGCAGAGATGGCCGGGGGAGCACAGATACGCAGTATTTT. As protein: CATSRDGRGSTDTQYF.

On this clonotype: With a much larger clone just one base away, this may be a read error. The V gene is TRBV5-1, the J gene TRBJ2-7; 7 bases are a match to TRBD1. The CDR3 contains 14 residues. The V segment lost 4 bases and the J segment 8 bases; nucleotides outside the gene matches: 12. Germline V gene lookup returns CDR1 SGHRS and CDR2 YFSETQ. CDR3 sequence: CASSPQQGQRKQYF. Written as DNA, the CDR3 is TGCGCCAGCAGCCCGCAACAGGGACAGAGGAAGCAGTACTTC.

There are many counts of this clonotype. The V and J genes are TRBV5-1 and TRBJ2-7; 7 nucleotides line up with TRBD1. The length of the CDR3 is 12 residues. The trim removed 3 bases at V and 6 bases at J, leaving 3 bases unmatched. Germline lookup yields CDR1 SGHRS and CDR2 YFSETQ. The CDR3 DNA reads TGCGCCAGCAGCTGGACAGGTTCCGAGCAGTACTTC. Its translation: CASSWTGSEQYF.

To note about this clonotype: A single base separates this from a much larger clone, so it may be a read error. DNA of the CDR3: TGTGCCAGCAGCCCAATGAGGCATGGCGGCTACACCTTC. It encodes CASSPMRHGGYTF. V usage is TRBV7-9 and J usage is TRBJ1-2; D is undetermined. Per the germline V gene, CDR1 is SEHNR and CDR2 is FQNEAQ (reference sequence). V lost 5 bases and J lost 8, with 15 bases in between. The CDR3 runs to 13 residues. The full variable domain, with the rest looked up from reference TRBV7-9 and TRBJ1-2, is DTGVSQNPRHKITKRGQNVTFRCDPISEHNRLYWYRQTLGQGPEFLTYFQNEAQLEKSRLLSDRFSAERPKGSFSTLEIQRTEQGDSAMYLCASSPMRHGGYTFGSGTRLTVV.

The CDR3 sequence is CASSHGQITGELFF. The DNA of the CDR3 is TGCGCCAGCAGTCATGGACAAATCACCGGGGAGCTGTTTTTT. The V and J genes are TRBV23-1 and TRBJ2-2; perhaps TRBD1 as D (5 bases). TRBV23-1 is an ORF; its function is uncertain. The CDR3 contains 14 residues. The V and J ends lost 3 bases and 4 bases respectively, with 9 bases between them.

This clonotype was observed many times. The chain combines TRBV10-1 with TRBJ1-3, with D possibly TRBD1 on 5 matching bases. The CDR3 is 16 residues long. V was shortened by 6 bases and J by 0 bases, with 15 bases between the two germline ends. Germline V lookup: CDR1 WNHNN, CDR2 SYGVQD (reference sequence). In DNA, the CDR3 is TGCGCCAGCAGATTCCGGGACCGCTGCTCTGGAAACACCATATATTTT. The encoded protein is CASRFRDRCSGNTIYF.

The chain combines TRBV30 with TRBJ2-3; D is possibly TRBD2 (6 bases). Between the trimmed V and J ends, which lost 2 bases and 3 bases, there was a span of 12 bases. Germline V gene lookup returns CDR1 GTSNPN and CDR2 SVGIG (reference sequence). CDR3 length equals 14 residues. The CDR3, as DNA: TGTGCCTGGAGTACGTTCGCGGGAACAGATACGCAGTATTTT. Amino acid sequence: CAWSTFAGTDTQYF.

This clonotype appeared a few times. This chain connects TRBV2 to TRBJ2-5, with D perhaps TRBD1 or TRBD2 (5 bases each). The V end lost 9 bases, the J end lost 4 bases, and 15 bases lay between the germline ends. This CDR3 has 13 amino acids. Germline V lookup: CDR1 SNHLY, CDR2 FYNNEI. The CDR3, as DNA: TGTGCCAGAAATAGGGACGGAGGAGAGACCCAGTACTTC. Translation gives CARNRDGGETQYF. Drawing the rest from reference TRBV2 and TRBJ2-5, the complete variable domain is EPEVTQTPSHQVTQMGQEVILRCVPISNHLYFYWYRQILGQKVEFLVSFYNNEISEKSEIFDDQFSVERPDGSNFTLKIRSTKLEDSAMYFCARNRDGGETQYFGPGTRLLVL.

The chain has TRBV28 and TRBJ1-3, with a tentative D call TRBD1 (6 bases). The CDR3 totals 15 residues. The germline V gene encodes CDR1 MDHEN and CDR2 SYDVKM. V shed 6 bases and J shed 1 base, with 13 bases lying between them. CDR3 sequence (DNA): TGTGCCAGCAGCCTTCCAGGGGCTTCTGGAAACACCATATATTTT. This encodes CASSLPGASGNTIYF.